Following are 10 T cell receptor beta chains from one sample sequenced in a study of blood T cell repertoires in COVID-19. Method: immunoSEQ multiplex PCR; TCRdb's copy keeps in-frame clones and lacks some. The table records about 160,000 clones, roughly 93% of them present only once. The specimen sequenced was peripheral blood. The receptors come from a man younger than 30 with acute or convalescent COVID-19.

This sequence joins TRBV24-1 and TRBJ1-1, with TRBD1 matching over 11 bases. Losses at the gene ends were 4 bases for V and 5 bases for J; bases not matched to a gene: 5. This CDR3 is 15 amino acids long. CDR1 and CDR2 (germline): KGHDR, SFDVKD. The CDR3, as DNA: TGTGCCACCAGTGACCGGGGACAGGGGGAAACTGAAGCTTTCTTT. This codes for CATSDRGQGETEAFF.

The chain links TRBV5-1 to TRBJ2-7; 10 nucleotides agree with TRBD1. The CDR3 spans 16 residues. Per germline, CDR1 SGHRS and CDR2 YFSETQ. V shed 1 base and J 7 bases; nucleotides not matched to a gene: 11. The CDR3, as DNA: TGCGCCAGCAGCTTGCCAAGACAGGGGGCGGAAATTGAGCAGTACTTC. The encoded protein is CASSLPRQGAEIEQYF.

The chain combines TRBV28 with TRBJ1-5; possible D gene TRBD1, 6 bases. Germline assignment: CDR1 MDHEN and CDR2 SYDVKM. V was clipped by 5 bases and J by 0 bases, with 14 bases between them. This CDR3 has 16 residues. The CDR3 DNA reads as TGTGCCAGCAGTGCAGGGGCCCTAAATAGCAATCAGCCCCAGCATTTT. Residues: CASSAGALNSNQPQHF.

This chain links TRBV19 with TRBJ2-7; D remains ambiguous. Germline V gene sequence: CDR1 LNHDA, CDR2 SQIVND (reference sequence). V gave up 0 bases and J gave up 6 bases, with 9 bases separating them. This CDR3 has 13 amino acids. CDR3 loop: CASSIDERSEQYF. DNA of the CDR3: TGTGCCAGTAGTATAGATGAGAGGTCCGAGCAGTACTTC.

The V call is TRBV5-1, the J call TRBJ2-2; maybe TRBD1 (5 bases). V was pared by 0 bases and J by 0 bases, with 12 bases between. Germline V gives CDR1 SGHRS, CDR2 YFSETQ. This CDR3 contains 17 residues. Here the CDR3 DNA reads TGCGCCAGCAGCTTGGTCTTCGACAGCCCGAACACCGGGGAGCTGTTTTTT. Translated, it gives CASSLVFDSPNTGELFF.

The chain couples TRBV19 to TRBJ2-5, with 9 nucleotides matching TRBD2. The V and J ends lost 5 bases and 5 bases, in that order; junction bases with no gene match: 6. Germline CDR1 LNHDA, CDR2 SQIVND (reference sequence). The CDR3 runs 14 residues. In DNA form, the CDR3 reads TGTGCCAGTAGTCCCTGGACTAGCGAGGAGACCCAGTACTTC. Translation gives CASSPWTSEETQYF.

J is TRBJ1-2 and V is TRBV20-1, with 9 bases aligning to TRBD1. The CDR3 has 11 residues. The junction had 3 bases not matched to a gene; V was cut back by 6 bases and J by 7 bases. From germline, CDR1 is DFQATT and CDR2 SNEGSKA (reference sequence). CDR3 nucleotides: TGCAGTGCGGGACAGGGCCGTGGCTACACCTTC. This translates into CSAGQGRGYTF.

V gene TRBV27 combines with J gene TRBJ2-1, with 8 bases that match TRBD2. The length of the CDR3 is 16 residues. Looked up from germline, CDR1 is MNHEY and CDR2 is SMNVEV (reference sequence). With 4 bases clipped from V and 3 bases from J, the junction kept 8 bases outside the gene matches. The DNA of the CDR3 is TGTGCCAGCAGTTCGCTTGGGACTAGACTCTACAATGAGCAGTTCTTC. Translated: CASSSLGTRLYNEQFF.

The V call is TRBV11-2, the J call TRBJ1-1, with D possibly being TRBD1 (6 bases). Germline assignment: CDR1 SGHAT and CDR2 FQNNGV. This CDR3 has 15 residues. Trimming shortened V by 5 bases and J by 4 bases, and 17 bases separated the two germline ends. The CDR3 DNA reads as TGTGCCAGCAGCCCCTTACAGGGAATGGGCACTGAAGCTTTCTTT. Its protein product is CASSPLQGMGTEAFF.

The V gene is TRBV20-1, the J gene TRBJ1-1; D may be TRBD1 (5 bases). Trimming took 3 bases from V and 5 from J, leaving 13 bases between them. CDR3 length: 13 amino acids. Per the germline V gene, CDR1 is DFQATT and CDR2 is SNEGSKA (reference sequence). Here the CDR3 reads CSASRGGVTEAFF. DNA for the CDR3: TGCAGTGCTAGTAGGGGAGGGGTTACTGAAGCTTTCTTT.